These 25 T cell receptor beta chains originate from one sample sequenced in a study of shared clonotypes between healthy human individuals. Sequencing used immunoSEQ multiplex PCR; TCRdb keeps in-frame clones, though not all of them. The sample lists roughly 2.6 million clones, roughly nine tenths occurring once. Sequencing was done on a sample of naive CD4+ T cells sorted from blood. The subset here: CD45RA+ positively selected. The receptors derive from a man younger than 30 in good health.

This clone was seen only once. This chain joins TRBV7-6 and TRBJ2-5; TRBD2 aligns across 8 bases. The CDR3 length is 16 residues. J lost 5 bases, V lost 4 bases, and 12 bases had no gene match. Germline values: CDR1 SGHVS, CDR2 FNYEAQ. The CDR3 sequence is CASSSRAGGASETQYF. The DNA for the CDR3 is TGTGCCAGCAGCTCTAGGGCGGGGGGCGCGTCGGAGACCCAGTACTTC.

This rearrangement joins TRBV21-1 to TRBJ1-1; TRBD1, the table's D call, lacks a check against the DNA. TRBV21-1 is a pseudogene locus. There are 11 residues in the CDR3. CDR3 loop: CASSYPQGAFF. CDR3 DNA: TGTGCCAGCAGCTACCCTCAGGGGGCTTTCTTT.

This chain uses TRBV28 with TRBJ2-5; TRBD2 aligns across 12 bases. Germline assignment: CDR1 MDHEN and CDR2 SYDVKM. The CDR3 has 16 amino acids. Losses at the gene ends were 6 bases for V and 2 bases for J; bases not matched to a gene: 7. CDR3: CASSPKLAGGQETQYF. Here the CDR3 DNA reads TGTGCCAGCAGCCCCAAGCTAGCGGGGGGGCAAGAGACCCAGTACTTC.

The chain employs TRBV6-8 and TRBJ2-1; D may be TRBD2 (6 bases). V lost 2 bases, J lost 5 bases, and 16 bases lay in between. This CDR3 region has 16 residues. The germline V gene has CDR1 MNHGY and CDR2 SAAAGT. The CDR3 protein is CASSYTLRDSDNEQFF. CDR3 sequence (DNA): TGTGCCAGCAGTTACACATTACGGGACTCTGACAATGAGCAGTTCTTC.

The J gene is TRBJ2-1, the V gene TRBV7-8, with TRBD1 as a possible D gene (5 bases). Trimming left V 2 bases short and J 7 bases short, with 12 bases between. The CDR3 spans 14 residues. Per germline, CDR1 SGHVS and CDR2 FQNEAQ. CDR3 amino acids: CASSLSPGINEQFF. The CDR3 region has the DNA TGTGCCAGCAGCTTATCTCCAGGGATTAATGAGCAGTTCTTC. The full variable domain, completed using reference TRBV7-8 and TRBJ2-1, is GAGVSQSPRYKVAKRGQDVALRCDPISGHVSLFWYQQALGQGPEFLTYFQNEAQLDKSGLPSDRFFAERPEGSVSTLKIQRTQQEDSAVYLCASSLSPGINEQFFGPGTRLTVL.

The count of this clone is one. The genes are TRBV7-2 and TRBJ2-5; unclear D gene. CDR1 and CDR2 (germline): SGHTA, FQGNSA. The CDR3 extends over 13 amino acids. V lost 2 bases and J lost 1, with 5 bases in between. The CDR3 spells CASSLWSQETQYF. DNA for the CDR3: TGTGCCAGCAGCTTATGGAGCCAAGAGACCCAGTACTTC.

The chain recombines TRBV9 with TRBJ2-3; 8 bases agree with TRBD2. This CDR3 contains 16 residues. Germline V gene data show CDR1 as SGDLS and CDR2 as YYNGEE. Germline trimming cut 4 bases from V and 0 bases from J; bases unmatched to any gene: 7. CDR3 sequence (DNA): TGTGCCAGCAGCCCCCGAGCGGGGGAAAGCACAGATACGCAGTATTTT. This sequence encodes CASSPRAGESTDTQYF.

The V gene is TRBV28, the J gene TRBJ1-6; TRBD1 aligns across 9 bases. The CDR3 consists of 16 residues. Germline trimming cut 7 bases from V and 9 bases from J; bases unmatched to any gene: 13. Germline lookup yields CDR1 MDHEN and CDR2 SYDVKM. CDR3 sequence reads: CASKPPPGQGGSPLHF. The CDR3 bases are TGTGCCAGCAAACCACCGCCGGGACAGGGAGGTTCACCCCTCCACTTT.

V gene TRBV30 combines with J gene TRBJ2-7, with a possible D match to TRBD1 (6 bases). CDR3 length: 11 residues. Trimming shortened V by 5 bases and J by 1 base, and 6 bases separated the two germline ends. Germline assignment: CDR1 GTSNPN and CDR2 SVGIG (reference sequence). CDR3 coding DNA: TGTGCCTGGCAGGGGTCCTACGAGCAGTACTTC. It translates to CAWQGSYEQYF.

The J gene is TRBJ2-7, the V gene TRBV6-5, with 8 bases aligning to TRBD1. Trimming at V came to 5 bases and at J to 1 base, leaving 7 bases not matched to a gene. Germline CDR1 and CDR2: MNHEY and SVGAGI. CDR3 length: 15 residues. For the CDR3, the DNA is TGTGCCAGCAGTGCTCACAGGGGGATTTCCTACGAGCAGTACTTC. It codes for CASSAHRGISYEQYF.

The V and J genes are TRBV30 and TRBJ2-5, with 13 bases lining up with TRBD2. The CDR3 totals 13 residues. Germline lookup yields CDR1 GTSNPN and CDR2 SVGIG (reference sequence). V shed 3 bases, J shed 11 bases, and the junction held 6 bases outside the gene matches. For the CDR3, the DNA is TGTGCCTGGAGACTAGCGGGAGGGGGTGAGCAGTACTTC. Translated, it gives CAWRLAGGGEQYF.

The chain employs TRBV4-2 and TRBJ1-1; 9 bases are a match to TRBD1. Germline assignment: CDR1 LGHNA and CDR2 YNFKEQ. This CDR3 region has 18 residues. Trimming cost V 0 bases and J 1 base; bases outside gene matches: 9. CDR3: CASSQDPGQGSTNTEAFF. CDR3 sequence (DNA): TGTGCCAGCAGCCAAGATCCGGGACAGGGATCGACGAACACTGAAGCTTTCTTT.

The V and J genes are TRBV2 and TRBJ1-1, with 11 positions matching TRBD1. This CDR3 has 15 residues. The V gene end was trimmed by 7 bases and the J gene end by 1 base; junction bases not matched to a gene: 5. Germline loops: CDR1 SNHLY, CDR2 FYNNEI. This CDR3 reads CASTRDRGENTEAFF. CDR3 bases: TGTGCCAGCACCCGGGACAGGGGGGAGAACACTGAAGCTTTCTTT.

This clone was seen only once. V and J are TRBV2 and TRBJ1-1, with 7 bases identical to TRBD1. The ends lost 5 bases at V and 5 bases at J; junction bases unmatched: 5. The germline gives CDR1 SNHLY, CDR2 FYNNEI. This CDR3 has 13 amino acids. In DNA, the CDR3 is TGTGCCAGCAGTAAGGGACAGCCTACTGAAGCTTTCTTT. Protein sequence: CASSKGQPTEAFF. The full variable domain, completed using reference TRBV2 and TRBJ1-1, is EPEVTQTPSHQVTQMGQEVILRCVPISNHLYFYWYRQILGQKVEFLVSFYNNEISEKSEIFDDQFSVERPDGSNFTLKIRSTKLEDSAMYFCASSKGQPTEAFFGQGTRLTVV.

DNA for the CDR3: TGCGCCAGCAGTGCGGGGGACGGGAATGAGCAGTTCTTC. Translating it yields CASSAGDGNEQFF. The chain links TRBV5-1 to TRBJ2-1; TRBD2 aligns across 7 bases. Germline CDR1 SGHRS, CDR2 YFSETQ. This CDR3 spans 13 amino acids. V dropped 5 bases and J dropped 7; count of bases not matched to a gene: 6.

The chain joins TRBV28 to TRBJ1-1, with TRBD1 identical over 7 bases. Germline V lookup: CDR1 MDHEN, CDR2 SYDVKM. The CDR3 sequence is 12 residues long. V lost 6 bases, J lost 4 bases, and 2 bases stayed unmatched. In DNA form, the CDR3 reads TGTGCCAGCAGGCAGGGGGGCACTGAAGCTTTCTTT. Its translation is CASRQGGTEAFF.

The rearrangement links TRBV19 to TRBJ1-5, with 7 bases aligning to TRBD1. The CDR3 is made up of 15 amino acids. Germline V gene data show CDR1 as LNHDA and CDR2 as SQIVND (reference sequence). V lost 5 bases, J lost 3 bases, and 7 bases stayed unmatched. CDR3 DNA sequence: TGTGCCAGTAGTTCACAGACAGGGATCAATCAGCCCCAGCATTTT. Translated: CASSSQTGINQPQHF.

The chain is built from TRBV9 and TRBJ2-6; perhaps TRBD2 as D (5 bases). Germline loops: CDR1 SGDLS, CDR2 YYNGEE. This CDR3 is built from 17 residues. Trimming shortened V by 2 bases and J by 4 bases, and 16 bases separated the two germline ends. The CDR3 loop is CASSVRDQPEGANVLTF. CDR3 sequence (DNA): TGTGCCAGCAGCGTTCGGGATCAACCGGAAGGGGCCAACGTCCTGACTTTC. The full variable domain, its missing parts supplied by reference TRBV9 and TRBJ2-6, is DSGVTQTPKHLITATGQRVTLRCSPRSGDLSVYWYQQSLDQGLQFLIQYYNGEERAKGNILERFSAQQFPDLHSELNLSSLELGDSALYFCASSVRDQPEGANVLTFGAGSRLTVL.

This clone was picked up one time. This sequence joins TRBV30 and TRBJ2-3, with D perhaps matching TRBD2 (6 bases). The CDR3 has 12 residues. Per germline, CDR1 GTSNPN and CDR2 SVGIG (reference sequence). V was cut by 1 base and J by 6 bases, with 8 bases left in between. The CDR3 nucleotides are TGTGCCTGGAGTGATGGGAGGGATACGCAGTATTTT. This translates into CAWSDGRDTQYF. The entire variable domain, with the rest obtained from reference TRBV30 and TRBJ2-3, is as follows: SQTIHQWPATLVQPVGSPLSLECTVEGTSNPNLYWYRQAAGRGLQLLFYSVGIGQISSEVPQNLSASRPQDRQFILSSKKLLLSDSGFYLCAWSDGRDTQYFGPGTRLTVL.

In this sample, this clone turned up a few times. The CDR3 DNA reads TGTGCCAGCAGTGGGACAGGCAGAAATCAGCCCCAGCATTTT. Translating gives CASSGTGRNQPQHF. The gene calls are TRBV2 and TRBJ1-5; TRBD1 matches at 7 bases. CDR1 and CDR2 from the germline V gene are SNHLY and FYNNEI. The CDR3 sequence is 14 residues long. With 4 bases clipped from V and 4 bases from J, the junction kept 4 bases outside the gene matches.

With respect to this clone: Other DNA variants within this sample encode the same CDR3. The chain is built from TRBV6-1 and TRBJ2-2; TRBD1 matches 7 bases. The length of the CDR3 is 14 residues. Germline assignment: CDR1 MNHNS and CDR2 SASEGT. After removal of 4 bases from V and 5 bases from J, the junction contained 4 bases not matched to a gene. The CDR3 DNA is TGTGCCAGCAGTGGACAGGGAGTAACCGGGGAGCTGTTTTTT. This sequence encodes CASSGQGVTGELFF.

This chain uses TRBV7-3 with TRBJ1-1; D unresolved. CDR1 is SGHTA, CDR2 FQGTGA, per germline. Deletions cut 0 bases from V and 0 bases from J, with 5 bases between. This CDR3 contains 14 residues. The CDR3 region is CASSLTAVNTEAFF. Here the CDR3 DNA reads TGTGCCAGCAGCTTAACGGCGGTGAACACTGAAGCTTTCTTT.

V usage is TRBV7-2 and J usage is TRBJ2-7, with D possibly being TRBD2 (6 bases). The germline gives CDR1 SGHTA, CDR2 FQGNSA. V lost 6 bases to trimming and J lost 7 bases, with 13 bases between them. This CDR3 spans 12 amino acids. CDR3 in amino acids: CASSFRSGEQYF. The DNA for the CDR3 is TGTGCCAGCAGTTTTAGGAGCGGGGAGCAGTACTTC.

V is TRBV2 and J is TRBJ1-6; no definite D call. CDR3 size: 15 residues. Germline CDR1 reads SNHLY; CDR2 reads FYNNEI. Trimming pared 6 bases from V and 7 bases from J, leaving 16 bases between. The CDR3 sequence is CASRTELGRNSPLHF. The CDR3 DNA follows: TGTGCCAGCAGGACCGAATTAGGCCGGAATTCACCCCTCCACTTT.

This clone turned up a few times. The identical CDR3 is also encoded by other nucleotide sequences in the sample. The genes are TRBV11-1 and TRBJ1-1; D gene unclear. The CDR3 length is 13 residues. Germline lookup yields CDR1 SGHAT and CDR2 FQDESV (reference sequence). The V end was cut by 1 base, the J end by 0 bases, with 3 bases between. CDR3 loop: CASSLGLNTEAFF. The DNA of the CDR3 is TGTGCCAGCAGCTTAGGACTGAACACTGAAGCTTTCTTT.